A selection of T cell receptor beta chains follows, all from one sample in a study of cytomegalovirus exposure and HLA in healthy donors. The method was immunoSEQ multiplex PCR; TCRdb's version includes in-frame clones alone and lacks a portion of them. Altogether about 130,000 clones are present, roughly 80% being singletons, with the ten largest covering roughly 10%. The material sequenced was PBMCs. The receptors originated from a male donor in good health and CMV-seropositive. The CDR3 runs from the conserved cysteine through the conserved F or W. The D gene is left open where the match is weak. Not all rows give a size; the values are once, few, many and, for expanded clones, a class.

D gene	V gene	J gene	CDR3 length	clone size	CDR3 protein	CDR3 DNA
NA	TRBV4-2	TRBJ2-7	17	NA	CASSQAVGRELPYEQYF	TGTGCCAGCAGCCAAGCCGTCGGACGGGAGCTACCCTACGAGCAGTACTTC
NA	TRBV11-3	TRBJ2-6	16	NA	CASSGGEFSGANVLTF	TGTGCCAGCAGCGGAGGGGAGTTCTCTGGGGCCAACGTCCTGACTTTC
NA	TRBV11-3	TRBJ2-1	13	NA	CASSANRAYEQFF	TGTGCCAGCAGCGCGAACAGGGCTTATGAGCAGTTCTTC
NA	TRBV9	TRBJ1-1	12	NA	CASSNDYTEAFF	TGTGCCAGCAGCAACGACTACACTGAAGCTTTCTTT
NA	TRBV11-1	TRBJ2-5	13	NA	CASSQGDSETQYF	TGTGCCAGCAGCCAAGGGGACTCGGAGACCCAGTACTTC
NA	TRBV2	TRBJ1-2	14	once	CASRDRQVPYGYTF	TGTGCCAGCAGGGACCGACAGGTCCCTTATGGCTACACCTTC
TRBD1	TRBV28	TRBJ2-1	15	NA	CASSSYPGQTREQFF	TGTGCCAGCAGTTCCTACCCGGGACAGACGCGGGAGCAGTTCTTC
TRBD2	TRBV5-4	TRBJ2-5	16	NA	CASSLTSGTTHETQYF	TGTGCCAGCAGCTTGACTAGCGGGACTACTCACGAGACCCAGTACTTC
NA	TRBV5-6	TRBJ1-2	13	NA	CASSFGQAYGYTF	TGTGCCAGCAGTTTCGGACAAGCTTATGGCTACACCTTC
TRBD2	TRBV11-2	TRBJ2-3	18	NA	CASSPTSGNTTAQIAQYF	TGTGCCAGCAGCCCGACTAGCGGAAACACCACAGCACAGATAGCGCAGTATTTT
TRBD2	TRBV7-3	TRBJ2-3	15	NA	CASSSLAGVPDTQYF	TGTGCCAGCAGCTCCCTAGCGGGAGTCCCAGATACGCAGTATTTT
NA	TRBV6-4	TRBJ2-1	16	few	CASSERGGIPSNEQFF	TGTGCCAGCAGTGAGCGTGGAGGGATACCATCCAATGAGCAGTTCTTC
NA	TRBV11-3	TRBJ2-7	16	NA	CASSLGLGQGGGEQYF	TGTGCCAGCAGCTTAGGCTTAGGGCAGGGAGGAGGCGAGCAGTACTTC
NA	TRBV7-9	TRBJ1-2	16	NA	CASSSYREGSNYGYTF	TGTGCCAGCAGCTCCTACAGGGAGGGGAGTAACTATGGCTACACCTTC
TRBD2	TRBV6-4	TRBJ2-3	14	NA	CASSVAGERDTQYF	TGTGCCAGCAGTGTAGCGGGAGAGAGGGATACGCAGTATTTT